This T cell receptor beta chain was recovered during a study of T cells in Graves' hyperthyroidism and ophthalmopathy. Across the whole study: Initial diagnosis, before any treatment, was when peripheral blood was collected. Findings and caveats of the study: The majority of expanded thyroid clonotypes above 0.001 also appeared in blood.

Amplification of TCR beta CDR3 regions used RNA as the template. The primer set for the first-round RT-PCR of the TCR CDR3 was HTBI. In TCRdb, the multiplex PCR reads were re-called with MiXCR into one record per CDR3 protein. The sample carries about 720,000 distinct CDR3 sequences, about a sixth recorded once. Points on this clonotype: Its target is unknown.

Germline CDR1 reads MNHEY; CDR2 reads SVGEGT. The CDR3 length is 12 residues. The V end lost 1 base, the J end lost 7 bases, and 8 bases lay between the germline ends. The specimen was blood. The rearrangement links TRBV6-2 or TRBV6-3 to TRBJ2-7, with D maybe TRBD2 (6 bases). The origin of this receptor is a man in his late teens or twenties with Graves' hyperthyroidism. The CDR3, as DNA: TGTGCCAGCAGTTACTTGGGAGGTGAGCAGTACTTC. Its translation: CASSYLGGEQYF.